These 24 T cell receptor beta chains came from one sample sequenced in a study of cytomegalovirus exposure and HLA in healthy donors. The PCR employed 60 Vbeta primers together with 13 Jbeta primers. Repertoires were generated with immunoSEQ multiplex PCR, while TCRdb's copy carries only in-frame clones and drops some. Here the sample spans fewer than 200,000 clones, about three quarters being singletons. Sequencing used PBMCs. The receptor set was obtained from a woman aged 25-40 years in good health and CMV-seronegative.

This clone was picked up a small number of times. The V gene is TRBV7-9, the J gene TRBJ2-3; 7 nucleotides line up with TRBD2. Germline V gene lookup returns CDR1 SEHNR and CDR2 FQNEAQ (reference sequence). The V segment lost 5 bases and the J segment 3 bases; nucleotides outside the gene matches: 8. CDR3 length: 15 amino acids. The CDR3 DNA is TGTGCCAGCAGCGCTGTGGGGGGGAAAACAGATACGCAGTATTTT. Its translation: CASSAVGGKTDTQYF.

This chain joins TRBV28 and TRBJ2-3; a weak D match, TRBD2 (6 bases). With 11 bases removed from V and 5 bases from J, the gap between germline ends came to 11 bases. In germline, CDR1 is MDHEN, CDR2 SYDVKM. The CDR3 contains 11 residues. CDR3: CAFGAGDTQYF. The CDR3 nucleotides read TGTGCCTTCGGAGCGGGAGATACGCAGTATTTT.

The chain couples TRBV28 to TRBJ2-1; tentatively, D is TRBD2 (6 bases). V dropped 7 bases and J dropped 0 bases, with 10 bases sitting between them. CDR1 is MDHEN and CDR2 is SYDVKM in the germline V gene. The CDR3 loop spans 14 amino acids. This CDR3 reads CASMEGGSYNEQFF. The CDR3 bases are TGTGCCAGCATGGAGGGAGGCTCCTACAATGAGCAGTTCTTC.

The genes are TRBV14 and TRBJ1-1; 7 bases align to TRBD1. Germline lookup yields CDR1 SGHDN and CDR2 FVKESK. CDR3 length: 15 residues. The V and J ends lost 3 bases and 1 base, in that order; junction bases with no gene match: 5. CDR3 DNA sequence: TGTGCCAGCAGCCAGATGGGGACAGCGAACACTGAAGCTTTCTTT. It codes for CASSQMGTANTEAFF.

This clone was counted between two and nine times. This chain connects TRBV28 to TRBJ1-5; no clear D. The V and J ends lost 5 bases and 0 bases respectively, with 8 bases between them. Germline lookup yields CDR1 MDHEN and CDR2 SYDVKM. There are 14 residues in the CDR3. CDR3 protein: CASSGSGSNQPQHF. In nucleotides, the CDR3 is TGTGCCAGCAGTGGGAGTGGTAGCAATCAGCCCCAGCATTTT. The whole variable domain, remainder taken from reference TRBV28 and TRBJ1-5, is DVKVTQSSRYLVKRTGEKVFLECVQDMDHENMFWYRQDPGLGLRLIYFSYDVKMKEKGDIPEGYSVSREKKERFSLILESASTNQTSMYLCASSGSGSNQPQHFGDGTRLSIL.

This chain joins TRBV7-2 and TRBJ2-1, with 8 bases fitting TRBD2. V dropped 5 bases and J dropped 4; count of bases not matched to a gene: 10. The germline V gene has CDR1 SGHTA and CDR2 FQGNSA. CDR3 size: 16 residues. The CDR3 sequence: CASSLQGTSGYNEQFF. The CDR3 region has the DNA TGTGCCAGCAGCCTACAAGGCACTAGCGGTTACAATGAGCAGTTCTTC.

This sequence joins TRBV6-1 and TRBJ2-2, with 7 bases identical to TRBD1. The trim removed 6 bases at V and 5 bases at J, leaving 3 bases unmatched. The CDR3 extends over 13 amino acids. The germline CDR1 and CDR2 sequences are MNHNS and SASEGT. The CDR3 DNA reads as TGTGCCAGCAGAAAACAGGGGACCGGGGAGCTGTTTTTT. This sequence encodes CASRKQGTGELFF.

The chain combines TRBV7-2 with TRBJ1-6, with D perhaps TRBD1 (6 bases). The germline CDR1 and CDR2 sequences are SGHTA and FQGNSA. V lost 3 bases, J lost 5 bases, and 8 bases lay in between. The CDR3 has 14 residues. The CDR3 DNA is TGTGCCAGCAGCTTCAACAGGGATAATTCACCCCTCCACTTT. Translating it yields CASSFNRDNSPLHF.

This clone occurred a few times. The V call is TRBV7-2, the J call TRBJ2-1; 8 nucleotides align to TRBD2. The CDR3 is 17 amino acids. The germline gives CDR1 SGHTA, CDR2 FQGNSA. V shed 6 bases, J shed 6 bases, and the junction held 16 bases outside the gene matches. The CDR3: CASRPDSGTRGSNEQFF. The CDR3 region has the DNA TGTGCCAGCAGACCTGATTCCGGGACTAGGGGAAGCAATGAGCAGTTCTTC.

The chain carries TRBV6-1 and TRBJ2-5, with 9 positions matching TRBD1. V was clipped by 3 bases and J by 5 bases; unmatched bases: 10. CDR1 is MNHNS and CDR2 is SASEGT in the germline V gene. The length of the CDR3 is 16 residues. CDR3 nucleotide sequence: TGTGCCAGCAGTGAGCCGGGGGACAGGGAGGGCGAGACCCAGTACTTC. Protein product: CASSEPGDREGETQYF.

This chain connects TRBV5-4 to TRBJ2-6; D uncertain. V was cut by 5 bases and J by 0 bases, with 12 bases left in between. Germline assignment: CDR1 SGHNT and CDR2 YYREEE (reference sequence). The CDR3 is made up of 16 amino acids. The CDR3 spells CASRRDSPSGANVLTF. CDR3 sequence (DNA): TGTGCCAGCAGACGCGACTCCCCCTCTGGGGCCAACGTCCTGACTTTC.

The chain employs TRBV15 and TRBJ1-5; possibly TRBD1 for D (6 bases). V dropped 3 bases and J dropped 1 base, with 13 bases sitting between them. Germline V lookup: CDR1 LNHNV, CDR2 YYDKDF (reference sequence). This CDR3 spans 16 amino acids. CDR3 sequence (DNA): TGTGCCACCAGCAGGACATCCCAGGGGAGCAATCAGCCCCAGCATTTT. Translating it yields CATSRTSQGSNQPQHF.

The V gene is TRBV27, the J gene TRBJ2-2; 9 bases align to TRBD1. The V and J ends lost 10 bases and 6 bases, in that order; junction bases with no gene match: 6. This CDR3 comprises 13 residues. Germline V gives CDR1 MNHEY, CDR2 SMNVEV (reference sequence). Here the CDR3 reads CATGTGNSGELFF. The CDR3, as DNA: TGTGCCACCGGGACAGGGAATTCCGGGGAGCTGTTTTTT.

The rearrangement uses TRBV28 and TRBJ1-2, with a possible D match to TRBD1 (6 bases). CDR1 and CDR2 from the germline V gene are MDHEN and SYDVKM. The length of the CDR3 is 15 residues. With 5 bases removed from V and 2 bases from J, the gap between germline ends came to 15 bases. CDR3 bases: TGTGCCAGCAGTCCCGCCGGGACACAGAACTATGGCTACACCTTC. Its protein is CASSPAGTQNYGYTF.

This chain links TRBV6-1 with TRBJ2-1, with 9 bases aligning to TRBD2. Germline CDR1 reads MNHNS; CDR2 reads SASEGT. V shed 4 bases, J shed 13 bases, and the junction held 8 bases outside the gene matches. CDR3 size: 13 residues. DNA for the CDR3: TGTGCCAGCAGTGGACTAGCGGAGTCGAGTCAGTTCTTC. Its protein is CASSGLAESSQFF.

In DNA form, the CDR3 reads TGTGCCAGCAGCCACGGACTAGCGGGTACCTACGAGCAGTACTTC. Translating gives CASSHGLAGTYEQYF. The chain couples TRBV5-4 to TRBJ2-5, with 11 bases that match TRBD2. The DNA matches TRBJ2-7 better at its end, which makes the J call doubtful. The CDR3 consists of 15 residues. Germline CDR1 and CDR2: SGHNT and YYREEE (reference sequence).

This sequence joins TRBV7-6 and TRBJ2-3, with 8 positions matching TRBD2. The V segment lost 5 bases and the J segment 3 bases; nucleotides outside the gene matches: 4. The germline CDR1 and CDR2 sequences are SGHVS and FNYEAQ. The CDR3 sequence is 14 residues long. For the CDR3, the DNA is TGTGCCAGCAGCCGTAGCGGGGAGACAGATACGCAGTATTTT. Protein product: CASSRSGETDTQYF.

The chain carries TRBV4-3 and TRBJ1-5, with TRBD1 identical over 7 bases. The CDR3 has 16 residues. V trimming: 0 bases; J trimming: 5 bases; junction bases outside the gene matches: 7. Germline lookup yields CDR1 LGHNA and CDR2 YSLEER. CDR3 sequence: CASSQDRGGADQPQHF. The CDR3 DNA reads TGCGCCAGCAGCCAAGATCGAGGGGGCGCGGATCAGCCCCAGCATTTT.

This rearrangement joins TRBV15 to TRBJ1-4; D is possibly TRBD1 (6 bases). Germline V gives CDR1 LNHNV, CDR2 YYDKDF (reference sequence). V was pared by 1 base and J by 5 bases, with 14 bases between. The length of the CDR3 is 16 residues. Written as DNA, the CDR3 is TGTGCCACCAGCAGAGGGGACACGGGGCGCAATGAAAAACTGTTTTTT. This gives the protein CATSRGDTGRNEKLFF.

This chain connects TRBV5-4 to TRBJ1-6; D is possibly TRBD1 (6 bases). V lost 4 bases, J lost 7 bases, and 12 bases lay in between. The CDR3 consists of 14 residues. CDR1 SGHNT and CDR2 YYREEE come from the germline V gene (reference sequence). For the CDR3, the DNA is TGTGCCAGCAGCAACCTAGGACAGAATTCACCCCTCCACTTT. Its translation: CASSNLGQNSPLHF.

The chain combines TRBV7-9 with TRBJ2-3, with D possibly being TRBD1 (5 bases). CDR1 is SEHNR and CDR2 is FQNEAQ in the germline V gene (reference sequence). This CDR3 has 15 residues. Trimming pared 1 base from V and 2 bases from J, leaving 10 bases between. The CDR3 is CASSLVSGYTDTQYF. The CDR3, as DNA: TGTGCCAGCAGCTTAGTGTCAGGGTACACAGATACGCAGTATTTT.

The chain links TRBV28 to TRBJ2-1; no clear D. CDR3 length: 13 amino acids. The V gene lost 2 bases and the J gene lost 4 bases, with 6 bases spanning the gap. CDR1 MDHEN and CDR2 SYDVKM come from the germline V gene. This CDR3 reads CASSLGVYNEQFF. In DNA, the CDR3 is TGTGCCAGCAGTTTAGGAGTATACAATGAGCAGTTCTTC. Complete variable domain (other parts from reference TRBV28 and TRBJ2-1): DVKVTQSSRYLVKRTGEKVFLECVQDMDHENMFWYRQDPGLGLRLIYFSYDVKMKEKGDIPEGYSVSREKKERFSLILESASTNQTSMYLCASSLGVYNEQFFGPGTRLTVL.

The chain recombines TRBV9 with TRBJ2-7, with 8 bases that match TRBD1. Trimming removed 3 bases from V and 2 bases from J; junction bases left unmatched: 4. The CDR3 loop spans 14 amino acids. Germline-derived CDR1 and CDR2 are SGDLS and YYNGEE. In nucleotides, the CDR3 is TGTGCCAGCAGCGAGGGGACAGGACCCTACGAGCAGTACTTC. As protein: CASSEGTGPYEQYF.

This chain connects TRBV30 to TRBJ1-2; D is uncertain. This CDR3 has 15 amino acids. Trimming removed 3 bases from V and 0 bases from J, with 14 bases in between. In germline, CDR1 is GTSNPN, CDR2 SVGIG (reference sequence). The DNA of the CDR3 is TGTGCCTGGAGATCGGGGATGGGAGCTAACTATGGCTACACCTTC. Its protein is CAWRSGMGANYGYTF. Filled out from reference TRBV30 and TRBJ1-2, the complete variable domain reads SQTIHQWPATLVQPVGSPLSLECTVEGTSNPNLYWYRQAAGRGLQLLFYSVGIGQISSEVPQNLSASRPQDRQFILSSKKLLLSDSGFYLCAWRSGMGANYGYTFGSGTRLTVV.